The 26 T cell receptor beta chains listed next were all sequenced from one sample in a study of blood T cell dynamics during melanoma immunotherapy. Time point here: pre-treatment baseline. Method: immunoSEQ multiplex PCR; TCRdb's copy keeps in-frame clones and lacks some. The top ten clones hold under 1.5% of a sample with around 1,400 clones, 90% of them seen once. The specimen was effector memory CD8+ T cells from blood, collected from a patient treated with checkpoint blockade. These TCRs come from a human donor with melanoma.

This chain joins TRBV5-1 and TRBJ1-3; 7 bases align to TRBD1. Germline V gives CDR1 SGHRS, CDR2 YFSETQ. The V gene end was trimmed by 2 bases and the J gene end by 2 bases; junction bases not matched to a gene: 13. The CDR3 sequence is 18 residues long. The CDR3 nucleotides read TGCGCCAGCAGCTTTGACAGGGATGGTTCTTTGGCTGGAAACACCATATATTTT. Protein: CASSFDRDGSLAGNTIYF.

The chain employs TRBV27 and TRBJ1-5; TRBD1 is a possible D gene (5 bases). In germline, CDR1 is MNHEY, CDR2 SMNVEV (reference sequence). This CDR3 has 13 amino acids. Trimming shortened V by 6 bases and J by 6 bases, and 12 bases separated the two germline ends. The CDR3 loop reads CASSESRGQPQHF. For the CDR3, the DNA is TGTGCCAGCAGCGAGAGTAGGGGTCAGCCCCAGCATTTT.

A single count supports this clone. The chain's CDR3 is CSVTPLKREGQDTQYF. The DNA for the CDR3 is TGCAGCGTGACTCCCCTAAAGCGGGAGGGCCAAGATACGCAGTATTTT. This sequence joins TRBV29-1 and TRBJ2-3; 10 bases line up with TRBD2. This CDR3 contains 16 residues. Trimming at V came to 6 bases and at J to 5 bases, leaving 14 bases not matched to a gene. Germline assignment: CDR1 SQVTM and CDR2 ANQGSEA.

This clone was observed once. V gene TRBV2 combines with J gene TRBJ2-7, with unresolved D. The germline gives CDR1 SNHLY, CDR2 FYNNEI. V lost 2 bases and J 8 bases, leaving 10 bases between the germline ends. There are 12 residues in the CDR3. The CDR3 loop reads CASSEKAVQQYF. In DNA form, the CDR3 reads TGTGCCAGCAGTGAAAAAGCAGTTCAGCAGTACTTC.

This clone has a single count. V is TRBV4-3 and J is TRBJ2-7, with D maybe TRBD1 (5 bases). V lost 3 bases, J lost 0 bases, and 12 bases lay in between. Per the germline V gene, CDR1 is LGHNA and CDR2 is YSLEER. The CDR3 is 15 residues long. The CDR3 loop is CASSQGRTSSYEQYF. The DNA of the CDR3 is TGCGCCAGCAGCCAGGGTAGGACAAGCTCCTACGAGCAGTACTTC.

V and J are TRBV20-1 and TRBJ1-1; 8 positions match TRBD1. This CDR3 spans 11 amino acids. Germline lookup yields CDR1 DFQATT and CDR2 SNEGSKA (reference sequence). With V trimmed by 5 bases and J by 4 bases, 0 bases remained unmatched. DNA of the CDR3: TGCAGTGCTCAGGGGGCCACTGAAGCTTTCTTT. The encoded protein is CSAQGATEAFF.

The chain has TRBV27 and TRBJ2-7; TRBD2 might be the D (6 bases). The CDR3 loop spans 14 amino acids. Germline V CDR1 and CDR2: MNHEY, SMNVEV (reference sequence). The V end was cut by 5 bases, the J end by 5 bases, with 16 bases between. This chain's CDR3 is CASSPRWGTDEQYF. The CDR3 coding sequence is TGTGCCAGCAGTCCCCGTTGGGGGACTGACGAGCAGTACTTC.

This rearrangement joins TRBV6-1 to TRBJ1-2, with D possibly being TRBD1 (6 bases). The V gene's germline CDR1 is MNHNS and CDR2 SASEGT. The CDR3 is 13 amino acids. V dropped 6 bases and J dropped 0 bases, with 8 bases sitting between them. This CDR3 is CASRDSSNYGYTF. The DNA for the CDR3 is TGTGCCAGCAGGGACAGCTCTAACTATGGCTACACCTTC.

The chain employs TRBV5-1 and TRBJ1-1; D gene ambiguous. This CDR3 has 17 residues. The V gene's germline CDR1 is SGHRS and CDR2 YFSETQ. V was pared by 0 bases and J by 0 bases, with 15 bases between. CDR3 in amino acids: CASSLATVGRLNTEAFF. The CDR3, as DNA: TGCGCCAGCAGCTTGGCCACGGTGGGCCGTCTGAACACTGAAGCTTTCTTT.

This clone was detected only once. The rearrangement uses TRBV28 and TRBJ2-2; 7 bases are a match to TRBD1. Germline CDR1 is MDHEN and CDR2 is SYDVKM. This CDR3 is 17 amino acids long. Unmatched junction bases numbered 9, after V lost 2 bases and J lost 3 bases. The CDR3 nucleotides are TGTGCCAGCAGTTTAAATAGCAGGGGGAAGGACACCGGGGAGCTGTTTTTT. Amino acids: CASSLNSRGKDTGELFF.

The V and J genes are TRBV6-5 and TRBJ2-2; D might be TRBD1 or TRBD2, each matching 5 bases. Germline V gene sequence: CDR1 MNHEY, CDR2 SVGAGI. V dropped 2 bases and J dropped 0 bases, with 7 bases sitting between them. CDR3 length: 15 amino acids. The CDR3: CASSYGGPNTGELFF. CDR3 in DNA: TGTGCCAGCAGTTACGGGGGACCGAACACCGGGGAGCTGTTTTTT.

This clone was recorded only once. The rearrangement links TRBV5-1 to TRBJ2-2; 9 bases align to TRBD1. Germline loops: CDR1 SGHRS, CDR2 YFSETQ. This CDR3 comprises 17 residues. V lost 4 bases, J lost 7 bases, and 14 bases stayed unmatched. The CDR3 DNA is TGCGCCAGCAGCCATCTCTCCGGGACAGGGAGTAACGGGGAGCTGTTTTTT. The encoded protein is CASSHLSGTGSNGELFF.

The table lists this clone with a few counts. The chain is built from TRBV19 and TRBJ1-2, with 9 bases lining up with TRBD1. The CDR3 consists of 13 residues. Germline CDR1 is LNHDA and CDR2 is SQIVND (reference sequence). The J segment lost 5 bases and the V segment lost 5 bases, leaving 3 bases of the junction unmatched. The CDR3 loop is CASSPGTGYGYTF. The CDR3 DNA is TGTGCCAGTAGTCCCGGGACAGGGTATGGCTACACCTTC.

The V call is TRBV29-1, the J call TRBJ2-7; weak D call: TRBD2 (7 bases). Germline V gene data show CDR1 as SQVTM and CDR2 as ANQGSEA. The CDR3 extends over 13 amino acids. Trimming removed 6 bases from V and 7 bases from J, with 19 bases in between. The CDR3 sequence is CSVGFGGGGEQYF. DNA of the CDR3: TGCAGCGTGGGGTTTGGGGGCGGGGGAGAGCAGTACTTC.

The genes are TRBV7-8 and TRBJ1-2; D is undetermined. The CDR3 extends over 14 amino acids. CDR1 and CDR2 from the germline V gene are SGHVS and FQNEAQ. Trimming stripped 1 base from V and 2 bases from J, with 8 bases between. This chain's CDR3 is CASSLGPENYGYTF. CDR3 bases: TGTGCCAGCAGCTTAGGCCCAGAAAACTATGGCTACACCTTC.

The chain joins TRBV19 to TRBJ1-1, with D tentatively TRBD1 (6 bases). The V gene lost 0 bases and the J gene lost 4 bases, with 9 bases spanning the gap. The germline V gene has CDR1 LNHDA and CDR2 SQIVND (reference sequence). This CDR3 has 14 amino acids. DNA of the CDR3: TGTGCCAGTAGTATAGATCAGGGGAGCACTGAAGCTTTCTTT. It codes for CASSIDQGSTEAFF.

V is TRBV11-2 and J is TRBJ2-7; 7 bases line up with TRBD1. This CDR3 region has 13 residues. The germline V gene has CDR1 SGHAT and CDR2 FQNNGV. J gave up 3 bases and V 1 base, and 0 bases lay outside the gene matches. CDR3 coding DNA: TGTGCCAGCAGCTTAGGGACAGGCTACGAGCAGTACTTC. Translation gives CASSLGTGYEQYF.

The V and J genes are TRBV4-3 and TRBJ2-5; 11 nucleotides agree with TRBD2. V dropped 0 bases and J dropped 1; count of bases not matched to a gene: 7. The CDR3 consists of 18 residues. The germline V gene encodes CDR1 LGHNA and CDR2 YSLEER. The CDR3: CASSQDPPTSGTQETQYF. CDR3 DNA: TGCGCCAGCAGCCAAGACCCTCCGACTAGCGGGACCCAAGAGACCCAGTACTTC.

The J gene is TRBJ2-7, the V gene TRBV28; D gene ambiguous. Trimming took 3 bases from V and 3 from J, leaving 15 bases between them. This CDR3 has 15 residues. Looked up from germline, CDR1 is MDHEN and CDR2 is SYDVKM. The CDR3 DNA is TGTGCCAGCAGTTTGCTCCGGACGGGCCGCTACGAGCAGTACTTC. The encoded protein is CASSLLRTGRYEQYF.

For the CDR3, the DNA is TGTGCCAGTAGTATGGGGCCGGGGGCCCATGAGCAGTTCTTC. This encodes CASSMGPGAHEQFF. The chain recombines TRBV19 with TRBJ2-1; either TRBD1 or TRBD2 may supply D (6 bases each). Looked up from germline, CDR1 is LNHDA and CDR2 is SQIVND (reference sequence). Trimming stripped 3 bases from V and 8 bases from J, with 14 bases between. The CDR3 has 14 amino acids.

V usage is TRBV7-6 and J usage is TRBJ2-5; a weak D match, TRBD2 (6 bases). CDR3 size: 16 residues. Germline V lookup: CDR1 SGHVS, CDR2 FNYEAQ. Trimming took 5 bases from V and 5 from J, leaving 21 bases between them. The CDR3 sequence: CASSRRDLVGGETQYF. CDR3 nucleotides: TGTGCCAGCAGCCGACGGGATCTCGTAGGAGGGGAGACCCAGTACTTC. The full variable domain, with the rest looked up from reference TRBV7-6 and TRBJ2-5, is GAGVSQSPRYKVTKRGQDVALRCDPISGHVSLYWYRQALGQGPEFLTYFNYEAQQDKSGLPNDRFSAERPEGSISTLTIQRTEQRDSAMYRCASSRRDLVGGETQYFGPGTRLLVL.

V gene TRBV19 combines with J gene TRBJ1-1; tentatively, D is TRBD1 (5 bases). Germline V gene data show CDR1 as LNHDA and CDR2 as SQIVND (reference sequence). This CDR3 comprises 12 residues. V dropped 6 bases and J dropped 5 bases, with 10 bases sitting between them. This chain's CDR3 is CASSDSGTEAFF. The CDR3 DNA is TGTGCCAGTAGCGACAGTGGAACTGAAGCTTTCTTT.

The chain combines TRBV29-1 with TRBJ2-7; TRBD2 agrees at 13 bases. Trimming at V came to 7 bases and at J to 1 base, leaving 13 bases not matched to a gene. Germline V CDR1 and CDR2: SQVTM, ANQGSEA. CDR3 size: 17 residues. The CDR3 spells CSARTSGSFSLSYEQYF. The CDR3 region has the DNA TGCAGCGCCCGGACTAGCGGGAGCTTTTCCCTTTCCTACGAGCAGTACTTC.

This rearrangement joins TRBV27 to TRBJ1-2; TRBD1 aligns across 7 bases. V was pared by 6 bases and J by 8 bases, with 12 bases of the junction left unmatched. CDR1 and CDR2 (germline): MNHEY, SMNVEV (reference sequence). This CDR3 is 14 amino acids long. Here the CDR3 reads CASSRAGGNLGYTF. Written as DNA, the CDR3 is TGTGCCAGCAGCAGGGCAGGGGGGAATCTAGGCTACACCTTC.

The rearrangement links TRBV29-1 to TRBJ1-2; possibly TRBD1 for D (5 bases). The V end was cut by 4 bases, the J end by 4 bases, with 19 bases between. Germline-derived CDR1 and CDR2 are SQVTM and ANQGSEA. The CDR3 loop spans 15 amino acids. The CDR3 is CSVALWQGERYGYTF. DNA of the CDR3: TGCAGCGTTGCATTATGGCAGGGAGAACGCTATGGCTACACCTTC.

The chain uses TRBV5-6 and TRBJ2-7; D call uncertain. V shed 0 bases and J shed 7 bases, with 8 bases lying between them. The CDR3 contains 12 residues. From germline, CDR1 is SGHDT and CDR2 YYEEEE. CDR3 residues: CASSLGAGEQYF. The CDR3 coding sequence is TGTGCCAGCAGCTTGGGGGCCGGAGAGCAGTACTTC.